Presented here are 25 T cell receptor beta chains from one specimen sequenced in a study of cytomegalovirus exposure and HLA in healthy donors. Some clones are missing from TCRdb's copy, which holds only in-frame ones; the method was immunoSEQ multiplex PCR. The sample holds some 120,000 clones, 89% seen once. What was sequenced was PBMCs. The source of these receptors is a woman in her late teens or twenties in good health and CMV-seronegative.

J is TRBJ1-1 and V is TRBV2, with TRBD1 matching over 8 bases. Trimming at V came to 7 bases and at J to 1 base, leaving 5 bases not matched to a gene. The CDR3 has 14 amino acids. Germline assignment: CDR1 SNHLY and CDR2 FYNNEI. CDR3 nucleotide sequence: TGTGCCAGCACTGACGGACAGGGGAACACTGAAGCTTTCTTT. Translating gives CASTDGQGNTEAFF.

CDR3 nucleotide sequence: TGTGCCAGCAGCTTCGGCGGTTCACCCCTCCACTTT. Translation gives CASSFGGSPLHF. V usage is TRBV5-6 and J usage is TRBJ1-6; no clear D. This CDR3 has 12 residues. With 2 bases removed from V and 9 bases from J, the gap between germline ends came to 6 bases. CDR1 and CDR2 from the germline V gene are SGHDT and YYEEEE.

This clone was counted ten times or more. The chain couples TRBV2 to TRBJ1-1; D is possibly TRBD1 (5 bases). CDR3 size: 11 residues. Germline assignment: CDR1 SNHLY and CDR2 FYNNEI. The germline V and J ends were trimmed by 5 bases and 8 bases, with 9 bases remaining between them. DNA for the CDR3: TGTGCCAGCAGTCAGGCAGGGGAAGCTTTCTTT. This gives the protein CASSQAGEAFF.

V is TRBV28 and J is TRBJ1-1; D perhaps matches TRBD1 (5 bases). Germline CDR1 and CDR2: MDHEN and SYDVKM. V gave up 5 bases and J gave up 5 bases, with 18 bases separating them. CDR3 length: 15 residues. The CDR3 DNA sequence: TGTGCCAGCAGTCCGAATGGGGGGGGTACGACTGAAGCTTTCTTT. It encodes CASSPNGGGTTEAFF.

In its sample, this clone was seen a few times. The rearrangement uses TRBV7-6 and TRBJ1-6, with a weak D call TRBD1 (5 bases). V was pared by 1 base and J by 10 bases, with 17 bases between. Germline values: CDR1 SGHVS, CDR2 FNYEAQ. This CDR3 spans 16 amino acids. CDR3 DNA sequence: TGTGCCAGCAGCTTAGGCGTCGGGCAGGGAGGATCACCCCTCCACTTT. This gives the protein CASSLGVGQGGSPLHF.

The V and J genes are TRBV6-4 and TRBJ1-2; TRBD1 might be the D (6 bases). Trimming removed 3 bases from V and 5 bases from J, with 19 bases in between. The germline gives CDR1 MRHNA, CDR2 SNTAGT. The length of the CDR3 is 16 residues. CDR3 sequence reads: CASSETIPRTVYGYTF. The CDR3 DNA reads TGTGCCAGCAGTGAAACCATACCCCGGACAGTATATGGCTACACCTTC.

The chain employs TRBV5-5 and TRBJ1-2, with 12 bases identical to TRBD1. The CDR3 extends over 16 amino acids. CDR1 is SGHKS, CDR2 YYEKEE, per germline (reference sequence). V was pared by 5 bases and J by 1 base, with 6 bases of the junction left unmatched. CDR3 in amino acids: CASSRDRGRSNYGYTF. In DNA form, the CDR3 reads TGTGCCAGCAGTCGGGACAGGGGGCGAAGTAACTATGGCTACACCTTC.

This chain connects TRBV6-5 to TRBJ2-5; TRBD2 aligns across 8 bases. There are 15 residues in the CDR3. Germline CDR1 is MNHEY and CDR2 is SVGAGI. V lost 2 bases to trimming and J lost 5 bases; unmatched junction nucleotides: 7. CDR3 residues: CASSYQGGRWETQYF. DNA for the CDR3: TGTGCCAGCAGTTACCAGGGCGGGAGGTGGGAGACCCAGTACTTC.

The rearrangement uses TRBV11-2 and TRBJ1-5; 7 bases line up with TRBD1. The CDR3 spans 14 residues. J gave up 2 bases and V 2 bases, and 0 bases lay outside the gene matches. Germline V CDR1 and CDR2: SGHAT, FQNNGV. The CDR3 region is CASSLQGGNQPQHF. CDR3 coding DNA: TGTGCCAGCAGCTTACAGGGGGGCAATCAGCCCCAGCATTTT. Full variable domain (outside the CDR3, taken from reference TRBV11-2 and TRBJ1-5): EAGVAQSPRYKIIEKRQSVAFWCNPISGHATLYWYQQILGQGPKLLIQFQNNGVVDDSQLPKDRFSAERLKGVDSTLKIQPAKLEDSAVYLCASSLQGGNQPQHFGDGTRLSIL.

The chain links TRBV5-6 to TRBJ1-2; 7 bases map to TRBD1. Trimming took 0 bases from V and 8 from J; bases not matched to a gene: 7. Germline loops: CDR1 SGHDT, CDR2 YYEEEE. The CDR3 is made up of 14 amino acids. This CDR3 reads CASSLAHYRGGYTF. The CDR3 nucleotides are TGTGCCAGCAGCTTGGCACATTACAGGGGCGGCTACACCTTC.

V gene TRBV6-5 combines with J gene TRBJ1-1; D gene ambiguous. Germline loops: CDR1 MNHEY, CDR2 SVGAGI. V lost 4 bases and J 7 bases, leaving 7 bases between the germline ends. The CDR3 contains 11 residues. The CDR3 DNA is TGTGCCAGCAGTTTACGGGGTGAAGCTTTCTTT. It is translated as CASSLRGEAFF.

The genes are TRBV27 and TRBJ2-5, with a tentative D call TRBD2 (6 bases). This CDR3 comprises 12 residues. V lost 3 bases and J 12 bases, leaving 14 bases between the germline ends. The germline V gene has CDR1 MNHEY and CDR2 SMNVEV (reference sequence). The CDR3 protein is CASSFGTGVKYF. The CDR3 nucleotides read TGTGCCAGCAGTTTCGGTACGGGAGTGAAGTACTTC.

The chain is built from TRBV9 and TRBJ1-3, with unresolved D. With 3 bases removed from V and 8 bases from J, the gap between germline ends came to 12 bases. Germline V CDR1 and CDR2: SGDLS, YYNGEE. This CDR3 has 13 residues. CDR3 nucleotide sequence: TGTGCCAGCAGCGCCGGGATGTTGGACACCATATATTTT. This sequence encodes CASSAGMLDTIYF.

The chain couples TRBV29-1 to TRBJ1-1; D remains ambiguous. From germline, CDR1 is SQVTM and CDR2 ANQGSEA. V gave up 7 bases and J gave up 0 bases, with 18 bases separating them. The CDR3 sequence is 15 residues long. The CDR3 DNA follows: TGCAGCGCCGAGAGGGATTCGAGTATGAACACTGAAGCTTTCTTT. Translating gives CSAERDSSMNTEAFF.

This chain's CDR3 is CASSPGQGRNYGYTF. CDR3 sequence (DNA): TGCGCCAGCAGCCCCGGACAGGGCCGAAACTATGGCTACACCTTC. The chain recombines TRBV5-1 with TRBJ1-2; 8 positions agree with TRBD1. V shed 4 bases, J shed 2 bases, and the junction held 7 bases outside the gene matches. There are 15 residues in the CDR3. The germline CDR1 and CDR2 sequences are SGHRS and YFSETQ. Supplemented by reference TRBV5-1 and TRBJ1-2, the full variable domain reads KAGVTQTPRYLIKTRGQQVTLSCSPISGHRSVSWYQQTPGQGLQFLFEYFSETQRNKGNFPGRFSGRQFSNSRSEMNVSTLELGDSALYLCASSPGQGRNYGYTFGSGTRLTVV.

This clone was seen once. This chain connects TRBV6-6 to TRBJ1-1, with TRBD1 matching over 10 bases. Germline-derived CDR1 and CDR2 are MNHNY and SVGAGI (reference sequence). V lost 4 bases, J lost 2 bases, and 4 bases stayed unmatched. This CDR3 is 15 amino acids long. CDR3 in DNA: TGTGCCAGCAGTTTCCGGACAGGGGGAAACACTGAAGCTTTCTTT. Its translation is CASSFRTGGNTEAFF.

The genes are TRBV5-1 and TRBJ1-3, with a possible D match to TRBD1 (5 bases). The CDR3 covers 15 residues. Germline loops: CDR1 SGHRS, CDR2 YFSETQ. V dropped 4 bases and J dropped 0 bases, with 11 bases sitting between them. Written as DNA, the CDR3 is TGCGCCAGCAGCCTAGACAGTTTCTCTGGAAACACCATATATTTT. Encoded protein: CASSLDSFSGNTIYF.

The genes are TRBV11-2 and TRBJ2-7; 11 bases match TRBD1. Trimming cost V 0 bases and J 4 bases; bases outside gene matches: 5. This CDR3 contains 16 residues. In germline, CDR1 is SGHAT, CDR2 FQNNGV. The CDR3 spells CASSLDPGQGAYEQYF. DNA of the CDR3: TGTGCCAGCAGCTTAGATCCCGGACAGGGGGCGTACGAGCAGTACTTC. Complete variable domain (other parts from reference TRBV11-2 and TRBJ2-7): EAGVAQSPRYKIIEKRQSVAFWCNPISGHATLYWYQQILGQGPKLLIQFQNNGVVDDSQLPKDRFSAERLKGVDSTLKIQPAKLEDSAVYLCASSLDPGQGAYEQYFGPGTRLTVT.

The chain uses TRBV15 and TRBJ1-2, with TRBD1 matching over 11 bases. Germline trimming cut 4 bases from V and 7 bases from J; bases unmatched to any gene: 8. The CDR3 has 15 residues. CDR1 and CDR2 from the germline V gene are LNHNV and YYDKDF (reference sequence). Written as DNA, the CDR3 is TGTGCCACCAGCACAGGAGGACAGGGGGCATTTGGCTACACCTTC. This sequence encodes CATSTGGQGAFGYTF.

This CDR3 reads CASTSQGNTEAFF. The CDR3 DNA is TGTGCCAGCACCTCCCAGGGGAACACTGAAGCTTTCTTT. The rearrangement joins TRBV7-2 to TRBJ1-1; possibly TRBD1 for D (5 bases). The germline V and J ends were trimmed by 7 bases and 1 base, with 10 bases remaining between them. CDR1 and CDR2 (germline): SGHTA, FQGNSA. The CDR3 covers 13 residues.

This clone occurred once. The chain recombines TRBV9 with TRBJ1-3, with TRBD1 matching over 7 bases. CDR1 is SGDLS and CDR2 is YYNGEE in the germline V gene. The junction had 11 bases not matched to a gene; V was cut back by 3 bases and J by 5 bases. This CDR3 has 16 residues. The CDR3 region is CASSAMDRNRRNTIYF. As DNA, the CDR3 is TGTGCCAGCAGCGCCATGGACAGGAATCGCAGAAACACCATATATTTT.

This chain links TRBV13 with TRBJ2-5, with TRBD2 identical over 10 bases. Trimming took 5 bases from V and 2 from J; bases not matched to a gene: 11. Per the germline V gene, CDR1 is PRHDT and CDR2 is FYEKMQ (reference sequence). The CDR3 totals 17 residues. The CDR3 region has the DNA TGTGCCAGCAGCCCCTTCCTAGCGGGAGCGTTTCAAGAGACCCAGTACTTC. Translating it yields CASSPFLAGAFQETQYF.

In its sample, this clone was seen a few times. The rearrangement links TRBV25-1 to TRBJ2-2; D remains ambiguous. CDR1 is MGHDK, CDR2 SYGVNS, per germline. The V gene lost 5 bases and the J gene lost 4 bases, with 5 bases spanning the gap. The CDR3 has 12 residues. The CDR3 DNA follows: TGTGCCAGCAGTCCCAGCACCGGGGAGCTGTTTTTT. This gives the protein CASSPSTGELFF.

This chain connects TRBV19 to TRBJ1-2; tentative D call: TRBD1 (6 bases). The germline V gene has CDR1 LNHDA and CDR2 SQIVND (reference sequence). V was shortened by 3 bases and J by 4 bases, with 15 bases between the two germline ends. The CDR3 is 15 residues long. The CDR3 region is CASSIGRTELYGYTF. In DNA form, the CDR3 reads TGTGCCAGTAGTATCGGGCGGACAGAGCTCTATGGCTACACCTTC.

This sequence joins TRBV28 and TRBJ2-7, with 11 bases lining up with TRBD2. Germline V CDR1 and CDR2: MDHEN, SYDVKM. The CDR3 contains 17 residues. Unmatched junction bases numbered 13, after V lost 4 bases and J lost 5 bases. CDR3: CASSSPLRLAGIDEQYF. CDR3 in DNA: TGTGCCAGCAGTTCCCCCCTCCGACTAGCGGGAATCGACGAGCAGTACTTC.